This record concerns one TCR beta chain sequence. Its antigen is currently unknown. The entry originates in a study of blood T cells in healthy people across ages. Findings and limits, study-wide: PBMC samples, being unsorted, prevented any conclusive comparison of naive and antigen-experienced cells.

The CDR3 runs to 17 residues. Peripheral blood, around 10 milliliters per donor, was collected. Extraction yielded at least 5 micrograms of total RNA per sample. Next came a second PCR, run for about 6 to 11 cycles, which used a sample-barcoded 5' primer along with a J-beta primer mix. TCRdb reprocessed the 5' RACE reads with MiXCR, giving one entry per CDR3 protein. This table has about 640,000 distinct CDR3 sequences, under 65% appearing once. The V and J genes are TRBV21-1 and TRBJ1-4; TRBD1 is the table's D call and was not checked against the DNA. TRBV21-1 is termed a pseudogene. The material sequenced was blood. The sequence derives from a man aged 55 to 69 in good health. The CDR3 DNA is TGTGCCAGCCCATCGCTCGGGGGGGCAGGGACTAATGAAAAACTGTTTTTT. Its protein is CASPSLGGAGTNEKLFF.